The clone carrying this T cell receptor beta chain came up a few times. The data derive from a study of spatial heterogeneity in lung cancer. The time point is: sample taken at primary tumor resection. In each case, whole RNA from tumor, nontumor lung or frozen PBMC was sequenced unsorted. A single record per CDR3 protein comes from TCRdb applying MiXCR to the 5' RACE reads. The sample lists some 100,000 distinct CDR3 sequences; approximately 8.2% were seen once. CDR3 length: 16 amino acids. The junction had 9 bases not matched to a gene; V was cut back by 3 bases and J by 2 bases. The V gene's germline CDR1 is SGHRS and CDR2 YFSETQ.

This specimen consisted of PBMCs, obtained at surgery. This clonotype was obtained from a male donor with early-stage non-small cell lung cancer. The genes are TRBV5-1 and TRBJ2-5; 8 bases are shared with TRBD1. This chain's CDR3 is CASSYGQGKGQETQYF. CDR3 sequence (DNA): TGCGCCAGCAGCTATGGACAGGGAAAGGGGCAAGAGACCCAGTACTTC.